This T cell receptor beta chain is drawn from a study of beta chain features in type 1 diabetes. Study at large: Summed over all samples, the examined sorted cells came to 85 million to 140 million. Study-wide points: Significant though moderate, a shortening of TCRB CDR3s appeared in all four CD4+ subsets of Type 1 diabetes patients.

Isolated RNA was reverse transcribed in full, so expressed TCRB transcripts were sequenced. Only in-frame clones appear in the TCRdb table, and some are missing; sequencing was by immunoSEQ multiplex PCR. The sample contains approximately 170,000 clones, approximately 9% of which appear only once. This CDR3 contains 16 residues. Unmatched junction bases numbered 3, after V lost 0 bases and J lost 2 bases. Germline-derived CDR1 and CDR2 are MNHEY and SVGAGI. With regard to this clone: Its antigen remains unidentified.

The gene calls are TRBV6-5 and TRBJ1-2, with 10 bases that match TRBD1. The material sequenced was central memory CD4+ T cells from blood. This clonotype originated in a young woman in good health. The CDR3 here is CASSYSMGQGNYGYTF. CDR3 nucleotides: TGTGCCAGCAGTTACTCGATGGGACAGGGGAACTATGGCTACACCTTC.